This T cell receptor beta chain was documented in a study of blood T cell repertoires in COVID-19. Profiling relied on immunoSEQ multiplex PCR, and the TCRdb table lists in-frame clones only, not all of them. The profile shows fewer than 250,000 clones, approximately 91% of them singletons. Germline lookup yields CDR1 SGHAT and CDR2 FQNNGV. Unmatched junction bases numbered 2, after V lost 3 bases and J lost 7 bases. This CDR3 has 13 amino acids. Material: peripheral blood. The gene calls are TRBV11-2 and TRBJ2-2; 7 nucleotides match TRBD1. The TCR originated in a man in his 60s who had recovered from COVID-19. The CDR3 region has the DNA TGTGCCAGCAGCTTTGACAGGGTCGGGGAGCTGTTTTTT. It yields the protein CASSFDRVGELFF.